This T cell receptor beta chain came from a study of T cells in Graves' hyperthyroidism and ophthalmopathy. From RNA transcripts, TCR beta CDR3 regions were amplified. In the first-round RT-PCR of the TCR CDR3, the HTBI primer set was used. One entry per CDR3 protein, called by TCRdb with MiXCR from the multiplex PCR reads. The sample records over 250,000 distinct CDR3 sequences, about a sixth being singletons. Germline values: CDR1 KGHDR, CDR2 SFDVKD. This CDR3 has 15 residues. The ends were cut back, 9 bases at V and 5 bases at J, with 20 bases in the middle. This sequence originates from a woman between 55 and 75 years old with Graves' ophthalmopathy. The chain has TRBV24-1 and TRBJ2-3; possibly TRBD1 or TRBD2 for D (5 bases each). The sequenced sample was blood. This CDR3 reads CATGHDRGIGDTQYF. CDR3 coding DNA: TGTGCCACCGGCCACGACAGAGGGATCGGAGATACGCAGTATTTT.